What follows are 22 T cell receptor beta chains derived from one specimen sequenced in a study of CD8+ T cells in alopecia areata. Investigators isolated RNA and reverse transcribed it into cDNA to act as the sequencing template. The table came from immunoSEQ multiplex PCR; TCRdb's copy has only in-frame clones and leaves some out. In the table there are some 95,000 clones, roughly two fifths of which are singletons. The specimen sequenced was CD4+ T cells sorted from blood. The source of these receptors is a human donor with alopecia areata.

This clone has only a few counts. This chain uses TRBV9 with TRBJ2-7; 8 nucleotides match TRBD1. Germline V gives CDR1 SGDLS, CDR2 YYNGEE. The CDR3 consists of 13 residues. Germline trimming cut 3 bases from V and 7 bases from J; bases unmatched to any gene: 6. In nucleotides, the CDR3 is TGTGCCAGCAGCGCTCAGGGGGCTGGTGAGCAGTACTTC. Translation gives CASSAQGAGEQYF.

The chain carries TRBV11-2 and TRBJ1-4; the D gene is possibly TRBD1 (6 bases). V lost 3 bases to trimming and J lost 3 bases, with 14 bases between them. The V gene's germline CDR1 is SGHAT and CDR2 FQNNGV. This CDR3 contains 16 residues. The CDR3 DNA reads as TGTGCCAGCAGCTTGGGTCTTCGGGGGCCTAATGAAAAACTGTTTTTT. Translating it yields CASSLGLRGPNEKLFF.

The V gene is TRBV29-1, the J gene TRBJ2-4; tentatively, D is TRBD1 (6 bases). Trimming took 5 bases from V and 7 from J, leaving 21 bases between them. The CDR3 has 15 residues. CDR1 and CDR2 from the germline V gene are SQVTM and ANQGSEA. CDR3: CSVNPGVQGWNIQYF. In nucleotides, the CDR3 is TGCAGCGTTAACCCCGGGGTACAGGGATGGAACATTCAGTACTTC.

This chain links TRBV29-1 with TRBJ2-7; 7 bases match TRBD1. The V gene end was trimmed by 7 bases and the J gene end by 3 bases; junction bases not matched to a gene: 15. This CDR3 is built from 15 residues. CDR1 is SQVTM and CDR2 is ANQGSEA in the germline V gene. The CDR3 region is CSARIRQGSYYEQYF. CDR3 in DNA: TGCAGCGCGAGAATCCGACAGGGAAGTTACTACGAGCAGTACTTC.

The chain uses TRBV7-2 and TRBJ2-7, with 7 bases fitting TRBD1. The germline V gene encodes CDR1 SGHTA and CDR2 FQGNSA. There are 14 residues in the CDR3. V shed 5 bases and J 5 bases; nucleotides not matched to a gene: 9. In DNA, the CDR3 is TGTGCCAGCAGCCTCAACAGGGGAATCGACGAGCAGTACTTC. It encodes CASSLNRGIDEQYF.

J is TRBJ2-7 and V is TRBV30; TRBD2 is a possible D gene (6 bases). CDR1 and CDR2 (germline): GTSNPN, SVGIG (reference sequence). The V and J ends lost 0 bases and 7 bases respectively, with 13 bases between them. This CDR3 has 13 residues. The DNA of the CDR3 is TGTGCCTGGAGTGTAACCGCGAGCGGGGAGCAGTACTTC. It is translated as CAWSVTASGEQYF.

The gene calls are TRBV4-3 and TRBJ1-1; perhaps TRBD1 as D (6 bases). Germline CDR1 reads LGHNA; CDR2 reads YSLEER. V lost 0 bases, J lost 5 bases, and 10 bases lay in between. The CDR3 spans 14 residues. In DNA, the CDR3 is TGCGCCAGCAGCCAAGATTACAGGGTGACTGAAGCTTTCTTT. Translating it yields CASSQDYRVTEAFF.

This clone occurred once. As DNA, the CDR3 is TGTGCCAGCAGTTTGCTGGGGGAGACCCAGTACTTC. It translates to CASSLLGETQYF. This chain uses TRBV2 with TRBJ2-5; D is uncertain. The CDR3 is made up of 12 amino acids. Germline CDR1 SNHLY, CDR2 FYNNEI. Trimming pared 5 bases from V and 5 bases from J, leaving 9 bases between.

V is TRBV6-5 and J is TRBJ2-1; D is unresolved. Germline CDR1 is MNHEY and CDR2 is SVGAGI. The CDR3 loop spans 16 amino acids. The V end was cut by 0 bases, the J end by 6 bases, with 15 bases between. CDR3 protein: CASSYSTARLVNEQFF. In DNA, the CDR3 is TGTGCCAGCAGTTACTCGACGGCTAGGCTGGTCAATGAGCAGTTCTTC.

There are a few counts of this clone. The chain employs TRBV2 and TRBJ2-1; 8 nucleotides match TRBD2. The V gene's germline CDR1 is SNHLY and CDR2 FYNNEI. V shed 3 bases and J 9 bases; nucleotides not matched to a gene: 13. The CDR3 sequence is 16 residues long. This CDR3 is CASSDVEWNGRVEQFF. CDR3 in DNA: TGTGCCAGCAGTGATGTGGAGTGGAACGGGAGGGTTGAGCAGTTCTTC.

The table lists this clone with a few counts. The chain uses TRBV29-1 and TRBJ2-7, with a weak D call TRBD1 (5 bases). Germline V gene sequence: CDR1 SQVTM, CDR2 ANQGSEA. V lost 6 bases and J lost 3, with 15 bases in between. The CDR3 length is 13 residues. DNA of the CDR3: TGCAGCGTCGCCCCCCGACAGAACTACGAGCAGTACTTC. Translating it yields CSVAPRQNYEQYF.

The rearrangement links TRBV29-1 to TRBJ2-7; the D is unclear. V was trimmed by 6 bases and J by 1 base, leaving 13 bases between them. Germline lookup yields CDR1 SQVTM and CDR2 ANQGSEA. The CDR3 extends over 13 amino acids. This chain's CDR3 is CSVRAPLSYEQYF. CDR3 sequence (DNA): TGCAGCGTCCGGGCTCCTCTATCCTACGAGCAGTACTTC.

The chain couples TRBV4-3 to TRBJ1-2; the D is unclear. The CDR3 has 14 amino acids. Germline V gene data show CDR1 as LGHNA and CDR2 as YSLEER. With 2 bases removed from V and 4 bases from J, the gap between germline ends came to 11 bases. As DNA, the CDR3 is TGCGCCAGCAGCCAATCGAGAAACTTCTATGGCTACACCTTC. Residues: CASSQSRNFYGYTF.

The chain uses TRBV7-2 and TRBJ1-2; TRBD1 is a possible D gene (5 bases). CDR3 length equals 16 residues. CDR1 and CDR2 (germline): SGHTA, FQGNSA. Trimming left V 5 bases short and J 5 bases short, with 21 bases between. The CDR3 here is CASSPNANPGGYGYTF. The CDR3 DNA sequence: TGTGCCAGCAGCCCAAATGCTAACCCTGGGGGATATGGCTACACCTTC.

The chain has TRBV18 and TRBJ1-1, with D unclear. Germline V gene data show CDR1 as KGHSH and CDR2 as LQKENI. The length of the CDR3 is 14 residues. V lost 0 bases and J lost 1, with 6 bases in between. The CDR3 sequence is CASSPPGKNTEAFF. CDR3 DNA sequence: TGTGCCAGCTCACCACCCGGCAAGAACACTGAAGCTTTCTTT.

This rearrangement joins TRBV6-6 to TRBJ2-1; D not certain. The CDR3 is made up of 11 amino acids. Per the germline V gene, CDR1 is MNHNY and CDR2 is SVGAGI (reference sequence). V shed 6 bases and J shed 11 bases, with 11 bases lying between them. In nucleotides, the CDR3 is TGTGCCAGCAGCCTTTCAGATCAGCAGTTCTTC. Translation: CASSLSDQQFF.

This clone has more than one count but fewer than ten. The chain uses TRBV4-1 and TRBJ1-2; TRBD1 aligns across 8 bases. This CDR3 spans 15 amino acids. V dropped 3 bases and J dropped 7; count of bases not matched to a gene: 10. Looked up from germline, CDR1 is MGHRA and CDR2 is YSYEKL. CDR3: CASSQQTTGVVGYTF. CDR3 in DNA: TGCGCCAGCAGCCAGCAAACGACAGGGGTTGTTGGCTACACCTTC.

The chain employs TRBV29-1 and TRBJ1-5, with D uncertain. The length of the CDR3 is 12 residues. V was pared by 4 bases and J by 4 bases, with 8 bases between. Looked up from germline, CDR1 is SQVTM and CDR2 is ANQGSEA. CDR3 amino acids: CSVGDGNQPQHF. In nucleotides, the CDR3 is TGCAGCGTTGGGGATGGGAATCAGCCCCAGCATTTT.

CDR3 amino acids: CASSSVVAGGPETQYF. For the CDR3, the DNA is TGTGCCAGCAGCTCAGTTGTAGCGGGGGGGCCAGAGACCCAGTACTTC. This chain joins TRBV7-8 and TRBJ2-5; TRBD2 matches at 11 bases. The germline V gene has CDR1 SGHVS and CDR2 FQNEAQ. The CDR3 is made up of 16 amino acids. V shed 4 bases, J shed 4 bases, and the junction held 8 bases outside the gene matches.

This chain connects TRBV18 to TRBJ2-3; 7 nucleotides agree with TRBD2. Germline values: CDR1 KGHSH, CDR2 LQKENI. CDR3 length: 14 amino acids. Trimming removed 5 bases from V and 2 bases from J; junction bases left unmatched: 4. CDR3 sequence (DNA): TGTGCCAGCTCAAAGGGGACTAACACAGATACGCAGTATTTT. Protein: CASSKGTNTDTQYF. Complete variable domain (other parts from reference TRBV18 and TRBJ2-3): NAGVMQNPRHLVRRRGQEARLRCSPMKGHSHVYWYRQLPEEGLKFMVYLQKENIIDESGMPKERFSAEFPKEGPSILRIQQVVRGDSAAYFCASSKGTNTDTQYFGPGTRLTVL.

The chain has TRBV5-1 and TRBJ2-3; no definite D call. V lost 3 bases and J 0 bases, leaving 5 bases between the germline ends. Germline-derived CDR1 and CDR2 are SGHRS and YFSETQ. The CDR3 covers 13 residues. The CDR3 sequence is CASSSSSTDTQYF. The CDR3 DNA reads TGCGCCAGCAGCTCGTCTAGCACAGATACGCAGTATTTT.

There are a few counts of this clone. This chain uses TRBV5-1 with TRBJ2-5; 7 bases match TRBD1. The CDR3 is 14 amino acids. Germline CDR1 reads SGHRS; CDR2 reads YFSETQ. The V gene end was trimmed by 4 bases and the J gene end by 5 bases; junction bases not matched to a gene: 8. CDR3: CASSGLTGVETQYF. CDR3 DNA: TGCGCCAGCAGCGGCCTTACAGGGGTGGAGACCCAGTACTTC.